This T cell receptor beta chain originates from a study of regulatory T cells in long-lasting Graves disease. Study details: Antithyroid drug use was under 3 months in newly diagnosed Graves' patients.

About this clonotype: Antigen: not known.

Described time point: newly diagnosed GD, antithyroid drugs for less than 3 months. Extracted PBMC RNA gave rise to the TCR library. Study-wide results and limits: With persistent disease, TRBV28, TRBJ1-2 and TRBJ2-5 were the favored segments. Persistent Graves' patients showed less TCR diversity than newly diagnosed ones.

Trimming took off 1 base at V and 2 bases at J, with 9 bases between the two ends. CDR1 is LNHDA, CDR2 SQIVND, per germline (reference sequence). This CDR3 spans 15 amino acids. Building the TCR beta libraries relied on iRepertoire HTBI primers, and CDR3 regions underwent Arm-PCR. Each CDR3 protein is one row after TCRdb ran MiXCR on the multiplex PCR reads. The table records about 560,000 distinct CDR3 sequences, roughly 16% of them present only once. The same specimen was also included in a second study, on T cells in Graves' hyperthyroidism and ophthalmopathy.

This sequence was found in a man aged 18-30 years with Graves disease. The source material was peripheral blood mononuclear cells (PBMCs), sampled at new diagnosis, from a patient treated with antithyroid drugs. The chain employs TRBV19 and TRBJ2-1; D may be TRBD1 or TRBD2 (5 bases each). The CDR3 here is CASSIVGGPYNEQFF. CDR3 sequence (DNA): TGTGCCAGTAGTATAGTTGGGGGACCCTACAATGAGCAGTTCTTC.